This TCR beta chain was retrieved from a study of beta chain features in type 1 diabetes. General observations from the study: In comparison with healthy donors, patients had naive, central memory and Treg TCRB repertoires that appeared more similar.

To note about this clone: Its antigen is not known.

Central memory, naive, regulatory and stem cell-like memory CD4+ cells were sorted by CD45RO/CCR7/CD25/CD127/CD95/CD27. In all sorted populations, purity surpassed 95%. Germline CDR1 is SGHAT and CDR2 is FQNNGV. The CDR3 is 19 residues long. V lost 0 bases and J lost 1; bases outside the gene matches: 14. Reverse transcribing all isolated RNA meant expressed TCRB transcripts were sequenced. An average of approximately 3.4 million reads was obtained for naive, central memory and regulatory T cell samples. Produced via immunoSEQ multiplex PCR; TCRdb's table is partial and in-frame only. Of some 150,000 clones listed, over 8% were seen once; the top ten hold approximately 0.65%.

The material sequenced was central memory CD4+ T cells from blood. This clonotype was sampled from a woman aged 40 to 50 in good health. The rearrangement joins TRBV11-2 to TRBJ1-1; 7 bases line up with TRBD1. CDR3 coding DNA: TGTGCCAGCAGCTTAGATCCCCCCGGTGACAGGGACGGGAACACTGAAGCTTTCTTT. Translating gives CASSLDPPGDRDGNTEAFF.